In this sample, the clone carrying this TCR beta chain turned up a few times. CDR3 size: 16 residues. V dropped 4 bases and J dropped 4; count of bases not matched to a gene: 9. In germline, CDR1 is SEHNR, CDR2 FQNEAQ (reference sequence). These data originate in a study of regulatory T cells in long-lasting Graves disease. Assembly of TCR beta libraries relied on iRepertoire HTBI primers together with Arm-PCR of CDR3 regions. TCRdb processed the multiplex PCR reads anew with MiXCR; each CDR3 protein has one entry. The repertoire consists of approximately 400,000 distinct CDR3 sequences, with about 15% occurring once and the leading ten covering about 8%. Time point in this sample: newly diagnosed GD, antithyroid drugs for less than 3 months. Scientists built the TCR library using RNA that was extracted from PBMCs. This sample was shared with a second study, whose subject was T cells in Graves' hyperthyroidism and ophthalmopathy.

This receptor was taken from a woman aged 40 to 55 with Graves disease. The rearrangement uses TRBV7-9 and TRBJ2-1; TRBD2 aligns across 8 bases. This specimen was peripheral blood mononuclear cells (PBMCs), taken at new diagnosis, from a patient treated with antithyroid drugs. CDR3 sequence reads: CASSSTLGGRYNEQFF. DNA for the CDR3: TGTGCCAGCAGCTCGACCCTGGGCGGGAGGTACAATGAGCAGTTCTTC.